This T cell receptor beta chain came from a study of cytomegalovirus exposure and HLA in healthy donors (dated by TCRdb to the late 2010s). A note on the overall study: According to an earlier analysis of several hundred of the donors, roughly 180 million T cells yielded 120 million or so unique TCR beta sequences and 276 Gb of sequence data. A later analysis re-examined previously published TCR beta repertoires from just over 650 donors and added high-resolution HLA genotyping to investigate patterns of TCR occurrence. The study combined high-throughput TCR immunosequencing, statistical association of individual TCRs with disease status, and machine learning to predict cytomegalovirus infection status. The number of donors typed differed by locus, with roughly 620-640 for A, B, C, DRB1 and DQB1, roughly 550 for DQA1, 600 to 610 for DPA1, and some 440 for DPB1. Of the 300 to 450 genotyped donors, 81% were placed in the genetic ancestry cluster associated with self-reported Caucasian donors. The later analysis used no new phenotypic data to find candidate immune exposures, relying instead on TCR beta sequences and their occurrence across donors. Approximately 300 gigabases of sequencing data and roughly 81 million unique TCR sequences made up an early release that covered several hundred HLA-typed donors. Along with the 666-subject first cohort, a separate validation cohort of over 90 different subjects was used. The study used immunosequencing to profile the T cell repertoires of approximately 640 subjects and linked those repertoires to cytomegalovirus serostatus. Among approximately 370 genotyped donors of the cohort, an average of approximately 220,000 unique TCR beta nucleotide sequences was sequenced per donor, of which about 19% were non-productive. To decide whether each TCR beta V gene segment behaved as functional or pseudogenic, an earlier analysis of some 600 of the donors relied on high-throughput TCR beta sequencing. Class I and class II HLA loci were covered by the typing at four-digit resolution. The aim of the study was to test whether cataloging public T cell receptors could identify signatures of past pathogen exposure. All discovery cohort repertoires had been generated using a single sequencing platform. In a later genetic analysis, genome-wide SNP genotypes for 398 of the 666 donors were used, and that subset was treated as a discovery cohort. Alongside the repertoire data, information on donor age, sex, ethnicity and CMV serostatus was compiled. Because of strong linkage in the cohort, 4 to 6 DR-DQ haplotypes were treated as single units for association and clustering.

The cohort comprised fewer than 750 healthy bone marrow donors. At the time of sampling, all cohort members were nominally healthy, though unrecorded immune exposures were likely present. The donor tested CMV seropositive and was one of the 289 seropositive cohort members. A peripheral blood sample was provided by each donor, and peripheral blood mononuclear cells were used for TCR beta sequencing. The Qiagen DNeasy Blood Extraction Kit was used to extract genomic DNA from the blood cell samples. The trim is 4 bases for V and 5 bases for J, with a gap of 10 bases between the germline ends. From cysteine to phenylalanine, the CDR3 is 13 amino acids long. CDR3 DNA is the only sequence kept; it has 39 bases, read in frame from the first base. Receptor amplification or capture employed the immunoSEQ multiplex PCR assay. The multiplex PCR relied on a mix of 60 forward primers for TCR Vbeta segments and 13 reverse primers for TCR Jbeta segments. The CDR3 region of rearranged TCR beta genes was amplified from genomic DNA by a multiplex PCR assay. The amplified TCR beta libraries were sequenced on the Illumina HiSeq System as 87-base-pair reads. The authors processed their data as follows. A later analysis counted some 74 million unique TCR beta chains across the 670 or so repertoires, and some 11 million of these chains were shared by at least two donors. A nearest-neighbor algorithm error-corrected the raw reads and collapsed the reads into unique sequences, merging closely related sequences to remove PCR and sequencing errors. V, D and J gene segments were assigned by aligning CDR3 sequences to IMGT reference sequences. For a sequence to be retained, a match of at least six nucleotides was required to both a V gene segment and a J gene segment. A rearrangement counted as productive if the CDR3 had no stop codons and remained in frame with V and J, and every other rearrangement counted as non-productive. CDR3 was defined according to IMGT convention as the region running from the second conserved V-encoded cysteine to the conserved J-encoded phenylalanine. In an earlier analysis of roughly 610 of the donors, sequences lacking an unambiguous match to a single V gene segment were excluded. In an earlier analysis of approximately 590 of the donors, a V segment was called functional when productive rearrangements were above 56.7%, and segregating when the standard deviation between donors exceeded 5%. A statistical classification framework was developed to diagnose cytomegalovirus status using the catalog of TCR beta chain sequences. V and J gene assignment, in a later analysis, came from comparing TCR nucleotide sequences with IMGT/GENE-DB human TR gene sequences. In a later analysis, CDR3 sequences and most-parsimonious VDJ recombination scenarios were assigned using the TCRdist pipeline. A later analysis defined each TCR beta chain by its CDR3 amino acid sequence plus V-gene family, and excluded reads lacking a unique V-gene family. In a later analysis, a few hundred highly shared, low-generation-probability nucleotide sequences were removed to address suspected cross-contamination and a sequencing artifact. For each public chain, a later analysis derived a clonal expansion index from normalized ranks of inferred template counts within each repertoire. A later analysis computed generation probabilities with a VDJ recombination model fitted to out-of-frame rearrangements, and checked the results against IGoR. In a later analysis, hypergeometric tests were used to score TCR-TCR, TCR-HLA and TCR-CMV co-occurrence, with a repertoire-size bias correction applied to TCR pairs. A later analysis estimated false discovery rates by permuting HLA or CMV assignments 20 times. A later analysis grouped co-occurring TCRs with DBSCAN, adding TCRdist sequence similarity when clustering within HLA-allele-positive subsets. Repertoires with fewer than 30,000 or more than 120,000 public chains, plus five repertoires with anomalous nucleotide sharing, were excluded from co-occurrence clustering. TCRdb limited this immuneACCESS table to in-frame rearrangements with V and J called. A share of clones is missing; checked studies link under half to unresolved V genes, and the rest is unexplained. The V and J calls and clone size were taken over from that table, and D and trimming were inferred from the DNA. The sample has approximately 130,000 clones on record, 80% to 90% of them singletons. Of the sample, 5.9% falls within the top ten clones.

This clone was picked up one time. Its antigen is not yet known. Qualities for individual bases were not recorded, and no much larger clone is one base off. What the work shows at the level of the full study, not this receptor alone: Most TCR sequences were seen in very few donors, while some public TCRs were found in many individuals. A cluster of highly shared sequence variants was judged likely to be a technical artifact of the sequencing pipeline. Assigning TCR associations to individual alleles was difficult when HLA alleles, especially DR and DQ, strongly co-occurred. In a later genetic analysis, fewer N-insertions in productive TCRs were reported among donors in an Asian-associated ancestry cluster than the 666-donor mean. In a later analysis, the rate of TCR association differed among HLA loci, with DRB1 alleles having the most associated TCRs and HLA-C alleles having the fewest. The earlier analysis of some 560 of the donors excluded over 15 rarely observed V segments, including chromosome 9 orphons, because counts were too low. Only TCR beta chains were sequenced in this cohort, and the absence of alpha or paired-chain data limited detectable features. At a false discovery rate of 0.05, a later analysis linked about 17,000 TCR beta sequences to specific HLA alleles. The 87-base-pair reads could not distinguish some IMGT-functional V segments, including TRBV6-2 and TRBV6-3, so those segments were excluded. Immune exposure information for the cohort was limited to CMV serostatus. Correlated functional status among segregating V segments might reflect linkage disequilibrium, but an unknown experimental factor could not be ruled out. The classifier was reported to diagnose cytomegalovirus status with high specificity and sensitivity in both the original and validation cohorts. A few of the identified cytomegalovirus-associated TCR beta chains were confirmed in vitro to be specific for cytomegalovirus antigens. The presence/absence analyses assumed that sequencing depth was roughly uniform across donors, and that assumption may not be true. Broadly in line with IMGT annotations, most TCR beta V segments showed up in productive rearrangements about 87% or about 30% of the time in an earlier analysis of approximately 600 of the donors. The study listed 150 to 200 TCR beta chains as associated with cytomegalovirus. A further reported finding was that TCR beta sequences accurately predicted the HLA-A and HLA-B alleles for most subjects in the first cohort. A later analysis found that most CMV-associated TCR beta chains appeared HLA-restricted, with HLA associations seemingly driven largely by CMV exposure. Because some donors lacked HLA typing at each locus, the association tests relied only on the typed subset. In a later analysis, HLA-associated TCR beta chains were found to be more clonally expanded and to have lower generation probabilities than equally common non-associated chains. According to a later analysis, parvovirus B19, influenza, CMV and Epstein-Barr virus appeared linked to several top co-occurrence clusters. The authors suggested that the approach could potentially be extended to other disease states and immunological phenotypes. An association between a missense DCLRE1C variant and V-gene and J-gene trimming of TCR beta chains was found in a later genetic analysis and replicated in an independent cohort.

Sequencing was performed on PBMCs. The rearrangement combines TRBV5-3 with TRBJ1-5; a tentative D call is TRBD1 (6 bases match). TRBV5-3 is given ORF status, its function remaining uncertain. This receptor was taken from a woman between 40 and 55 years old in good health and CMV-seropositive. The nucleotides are TGTGCCAGAAGCCCCGGGGGGCATCAGCCCCAGCATTTT. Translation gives CARSPGGHQPQHF.